This T cell receptor beta chain was sequenced for a study of sequential checkpoint blockade in melanoma. The CDR3 spans 15 residues. Germline trimming cut 2 bases from V and 2 bases from J; bases unmatched to any gene: 5. CDR1 and CDR2 (germline): PRHDT, FYEKMQ (reference sequence). Some clones are missing from TCRdb's copy, which holds only in-frame ones; the method was immunoSEQ multiplex PCR. This repertoire shows about 20,000 clones, 82% found once; its top ten account for around 50%. Treatment in this sample: randomized to nivolumab then ipilimumab (arm A) or the reverse (arm B). The V and J genes are TRBV13 and TRBJ2-7, with 8 bases identical to TRBD1. This receptor was obtained from a human donor with melanoma. The source material was CD8+ T cells sorted from blood (inferred from file names), sampled from a patient given nivolumab and ipilimumab in sequence. CDR3 amino acids: CASSLYRGATYEQYF. CDR3 sequence (DNA): TGTGCCAGCAGCTTATACAGGGGGGCAACCTACGAGCAGTACTTC. Filled out from reference TRBV13 and TRBJ2-7, the complete variable domain reads AAGVIQSPRHLIKEKRETATLKCYPIPRHDTVYWYQQGPGQDPQFLISFYEKMQSDKGSIPDRFSAQQFSDYHSELNMSSLELGDSALYFCASSLYRGATYEQYFGPGTRLTVT.